One sample yielded the 12 T cell receptor beta chains listed below, sequenced in a study of blood T cell repertoires in COVID-19. Data came from immunoSEQ multiplex PCR; TCRdb stores just in-frame clones and leaves some out. The table includes a few hundred thousand clones, 70% to 85% detected once. The sample comprised peripheral blood. Receptor source: a human donor with acute or convalescent COVID-19. The donor label of this sample is uncertain.

The chain uses TRBV5-1 and TRBJ2-5, with TRBD1 matching 8 bases. There are 15 residues in the CDR3. The junction had 8 bases not matched to a gene; V was cut back by 0 bases and J by 7 bases. Germline lookup yields CDR1 SGHRS and CDR2 YFSETQ. CDR3 nucleotides: TGCGCCAGCAGCTTGGCTGGGCAGGGGGCCGGGACCCAGTACTTC. It specifies CASSLAGQGAGTQYF.

The chain employs TRBV5-1 and TRBJ2-3, with D perhaps TRBD2 (5 bases). Germline V gives CDR1 SGHRS, CDR2 YFSETQ. The CDR3 spans 15 residues. V gave up 4 bases and J gave up 2 bases, with 14 bases separating them. The chain's CDR3 is CASSPGWLDTDTQYF. The DNA of the CDR3 is TGCGCCAGCAGCCCGGGATGGCTCGACACAGATACGCAGTATTTT.

This clone was recorded once. The chain uses TRBV6-5 and TRBJ1-3; weak D call: TRBD1 (6 bases). Deletions cut 2 bases from V and 2 bases from J, with 10 bases between. CDR3 size: 15 residues. Germline V gene data show CDR1 as MNHEY and CDR2 as SVGAGI. The CDR3 DNA sequence: TGTGCCAGCAGTTACGAGGGGACAACTGGAAACACCATATATTTT. It specifies CASSYEGTTGNTIYF.

The gene calls are TRBV30 and TRBJ1-1; D perhaps matches TRBD1 (6 bases). V lost 3 bases and J lost 0, with 8 bases in between. Germline-derived CDR1 and CDR2 are GTSNPN and SVGIG (reference sequence). This CDR3 is 13 amino acids long. The CDR3 is CAWRRGLNTEAFF. CDR3 DNA sequence: TGTGCCTGGAGAAGGGGGTTGAACACTGAAGCTTTCTTT. Complete variable domain (other parts from reference TRBV30 and TRBJ1-1): SQTIHQWPATLVQPVGSPLSLECTVEGTSNPNLYWYRQAAGRGLQLLFYSVGIGQISSEVPQNLSASRPQDRQFILSSKKLLLSDSGFYLCAWRRGLNTEAFFGQGTRLTVV.

V and J are TRBV7-9 and TRBJ1-3; a weak D match, TRBD1 (6 bases). The CDR3 has 15 residues. Trimming left V 3 bases short and J 4 bases short, with 13 bases between. The V gene's germline CDR1 is SEHNR and CDR2 FQNEAQ (reference sequence). Written as DNA, the CDR3 is TGTGCCAGCAGCTTGAGAGTGACAGGCGGAAACACCATATATTTT. Protein: CASSLRVTGGNTIYF.

The genes are TRBV3-1 (or the pseudogene TRBV3-2) and TRBJ2-4, with 8 bases identical to TRBD1. Germline trimming cut 4 bases from V and 7 bases from J; bases unmatched to any gene: 12. CDR1 LGHDT and CDR2 YNNKEL come from the germline V gene (reference sequence). This CDR3 spans 16 amino acids. CDR3 sequence reads: CASSLYRTGKRNIQYF. Written as DNA, the CDR3 is TGTGCCAGCAGCCTTTATCGGACAGGGAAAAGGAACATTCAGTACTTC.

The chain has TRBV5-4 and TRBJ2-5; TRBD2 matches at 12 bases. CDR1 and CDR2 from the germline V gene are SGHNT and YYREEE (reference sequence). V lost 3 bases to trimming and J lost 2 bases; unmatched junction nucleotides: 5. The length of the CDR3 is 16 residues. The CDR3 loop reads CASSYASGGEQETQYF. CDR3 coding DNA: TGTGCCAGCAGCTACGCTAGCGGGGGGGAGCAAGAGACCCAGTACTTC.

This clone was observed once. The rearrangement links TRBV7-8 to TRBJ2-5; TRBD2 agrees at 8 bases. CDR3 size: 15 residues. Germline values: CDR1 SGHVS, CDR2 FQNEAQ. V lost 2 bases and J lost 4; bases outside the gene matches: 6. The CDR3 DNA is TGTGCCAGCAGCTTATTTCGGCGGGGGGTAGAGACCCAGTACTTC. Translation: CASSLFRRGVETQYF.

This chain uses TRBV2 with TRBJ2-3; a weak D match, TRBD2 (6 bases). The CDR3 is 15 amino acids. V was trimmed by 8 bases and J by 1 base, leaving 16 bases between them. Per the germline V gene, CDR1 is SNHLY and CDR2 is FYNNEI. CDR3 nucleotides: TGTGCCAGCTCCGGGGTGGGGGGAGGCACAGATACGCAGTATTTT. Translated, it gives CASSGVGGGTDTQYF.

The chain carries TRBV6-1 and TRBJ1-3; unclear D gene. Germline-derived CDR1 and CDR2 are MNHNS and SASEGT. The CDR3 covers 15 residues. The ends were cut back, 2 bases at V and 0 bases at J, with 8 bases in the middle. DNA of the CDR3: TGTGCCAGCAGTGAACTCGGGTACTCTGGAAACACCATATATTTT. Protein: CASSELGYSGNTIYF.

This clone was detected once. CDR3 residues: CASSLGATGKAEQYF. DNA for the CDR3: TGTGCCAGCAGCTTAGGCGCGACAGGGAAGGCCGAGCAGTACTTC. The J gene is TRBJ2-7, the V gene TRBV11-2; the match to TRBD1 covers 7 bases. In germline, CDR1 is SGHAT, CDR2 FQNNGV. This CDR3 comprises 15 residues. J gave up 6 bases and V 1 base, and 9 bases lay outside the gene matches.

V usage is TRBV30 and J usage is TRBJ2-2; TRBD2 matches 9 bases. In germline, CDR1 is GTSNPN, CDR2 SVGIG (reference sequence). The CDR3 has 14 residues. J was trimmed by 5 bases and V by 2 bases; bases with no gene match: 3. The CDR3 region has the DNA TGTGCCTGGAGTTTTCTAGCGGGGACCGGGGAGCTGTTTTTT. Protein sequence: CAWSFLAGTGELFF.